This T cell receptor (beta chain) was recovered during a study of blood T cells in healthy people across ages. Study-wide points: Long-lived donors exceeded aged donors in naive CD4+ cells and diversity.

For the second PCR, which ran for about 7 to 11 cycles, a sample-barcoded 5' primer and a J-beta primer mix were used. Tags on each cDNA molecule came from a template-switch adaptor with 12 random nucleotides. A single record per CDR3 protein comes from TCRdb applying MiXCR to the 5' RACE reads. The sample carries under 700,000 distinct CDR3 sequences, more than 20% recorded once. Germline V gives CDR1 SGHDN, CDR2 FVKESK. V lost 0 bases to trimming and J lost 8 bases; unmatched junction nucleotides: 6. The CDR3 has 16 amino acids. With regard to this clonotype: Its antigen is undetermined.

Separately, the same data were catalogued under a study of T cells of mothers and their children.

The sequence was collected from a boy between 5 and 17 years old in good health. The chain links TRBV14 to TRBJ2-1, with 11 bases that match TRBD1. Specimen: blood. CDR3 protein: CASSQDRGQGEYEQFF. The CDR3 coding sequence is TGTGCCAGCAGCCAAGATAGGGGACAGGGGGAGTATGAGCAGTTCTTC.